The 17 T cell receptor beta chains given below trace back to one sample, sequenced in a study of shared T cell receptors in the human thymus. Only in-frame clones appear in the TCRdb table, and some are missing; sequencing was by immunoSEQ multiplex PCR. The sample lists approximately 490,000 clones, 75% to 80% occurring once. This sample was shared with a second study, whose subject was human thymus T cells.

Material: thymocytes. These receptors came from a boy in the first two years of life with a congenital heart defect.

In its sample, this clone was seen a few times. The rearrangement uses TRBV4-2 and TRBJ2-1; D possibly corresponds to TRBD2 (5 bases). V was trimmed by 0 bases and J by 2 bases, leaving 11 bases between them. Germline CDR1 is LGHNA and CDR2 is YNFKEQ. There are 16 residues in the CDR3. The CDR3 protein is CASSQDGNGAYNEQFF. The CDR3, as DNA: TGTGCCAGCAGCCAAGATGGGAACGGGGCCTACAATGAGCAGTTCTTC.

The rearrangement joins TRBV4-2 to TRBJ1-4; 10 bases map to TRBD1. The CDR3 has 18 residues. The V gene's germline CDR1 is LGHNA and CDR2 YNFKEQ. Trimming took 0 bases from V and 0 from J; bases not matched to a gene: 4. For the CDR3, the DNA is TGTGCCAGCAGCCAAGATGGAGACAGGGGGCCAACTAATGAAAAACTGTTTTTT. It codes for CASSQDGDRGPTNEKLFF.

The V and J genes are TRBV27 and TRBJ2-5; possible D gene TRBD2, 5 bases. CDR3 length: 15 amino acids. Germline CDR1 reads MNHEY; CDR2 reads SMNVEV (reference sequence). V lost 6 bases, J lost 5 bases, and 19 bases lay in between. For the CDR3, the DNA is TGTGCCAGCAGCCCCACCGGGAACCAACGGGAGACCCAGTACTTC. Amino acid sequence: CASSPTGNQRETQYF.

The gene calls are TRBV28 and TRBJ2-3; possibly TRBD1 for D (5 bases). CDR1 MDHEN and CDR2 SYDVKM come from the germline V gene. V lost 5 bases to trimming and J lost 0 bases, with 30 bases between them. This CDR3 is built from 21 residues. The CDR3 sequence is CASSACDPQAPTILSTDTQYF. CDR3 in DNA: TGTGCCAGCAGTGCCTGCGACCCACAGGCACCTACCATACTTAGCACAGATACGCAGTATTTT.

This clone came up a few times. The chain links TRBV4-3 to TRBJ2-7; 9 nucleotides align to TRBD2. Germline V lookup: CDR1 LGHNA, CDR2 YSLEER. Germline trimming cut 6 bases from V and 4 bases from J; bases unmatched to any gene: 13. CDR3 length equals 16 residues. CDR3 nucleotide sequence: TGCGCCAGCAGTCCTCCGGCTAGCGGGATAAGGTACGAGCAGTACTTC. Translated, it gives CASSPPASGIRYEQYF.

The rearrangement uses TRBV28 and TRBJ1-5, with D possibly TRBD1 on 5 matching bases. The CDR3 is 15 residues long. Germline CDR1 is MDHEN and CDR2 is SYDVKM. V was clipped by 3 bases and J by 2 bases, with 11 bases between them. CDR3 in amino acids: CASSFRAHGNQPQHF. DNA for the CDR3: TGTGCCAGCAGTTTCAGGGCCCATGGCAATCAGCCCCAGCATTTT.

This clone came up once. The rearrangement joins TRBV6-5 to TRBJ2-1; TRBD2 agrees at 7 bases. CDR1 and CDR2 (germline): MNHEY, SVGAGI. The CDR3 extends over 16 amino acids. V trimming: 4 bases; J trimming: 0 bases; junction bases outside the gene matches: 6. The CDR3 sequence: CASSSPAGRSYNEQFF. The CDR3 DNA sequence: TGTGCCAGCAGTTCCCCAGCGGGGCGCTCCTACAATGAGCAGTTCTTC.

The chain links TRBV27 to TRBJ2-1, with TRBD2 matching over 8 bases. Germline CDR1 reads MNHEY; CDR2 reads SMNVEV (reference sequence). The CDR3 is 15 amino acids. J was trimmed by 6 bases and V by 0 bases; bases with no gene match: 4. The CDR3: CASSLSREGLNEQFF. CDR3 DNA: TGTGCCAGCAGTTTATCTCGGGAGGGCCTCAATGAGCAGTTCTTC.

This clone was detected a few times. This chain uses TRBV7-8 with TRBJ2-5; 10 nucleotides line up with TRBD2. After removal of 0 bases from V and 6 bases from J, the junction contained 7 bases not matched to a gene. The germline CDR1 and CDR2 sequences are SGHVS and FQNEAQ. CDR3 size: 16 residues. CDR3 bases: TGTGCCAGCAGCTTAGCGGAGCGGGAGGGCCGAAAGACCCAGTACTTC. The encoded protein is CASSLAEREGRKTQYF.

This sequence joins TRBV6-1 and TRBJ2-1; 9 bases are shared with TRBD2. V shed 7 bases and J 4 bases; nucleotides not matched to a gene: 5. Germline loops: CDR1 MNHNS, CDR2 SASEGT. This CDR3 is built from 14 residues. The CDR3 spells CASIGLAGYNEQFF. The CDR3 DNA follows: TGTGCCAGCATTGGGCTAGCGGGATACAATGAGCAGTTCTTC.

The sample holds a few counts of this clone. The genes are TRBV2 and TRBJ2-6; tentative D call: TRBD2 (5 bases). CDR1 is SNHLY and CDR2 is FYNNEI in the germline V gene. V gave up 0 bases and J gave up 0 bases, with 6 bases separating them. The CDR3 extends over 16 amino acids. CDR3 sequence: CASSEAGGSGANVLTF. Here the CDR3 DNA reads TGTGCCAGCAGTGAAGCTGGAGGCTCTGGGGCCAACGTCCTGACTTTC.

This rearrangement joins TRBV19 to TRBJ2-5, with 7 bases lining up with TRBD1. The J call may be faulty, since TRBJ2-7 better matches the DNA end. The CDR3 extends over 16 amino acids. CDR1 and CDR2 from the germline V gene are LNHDA and SQIVND (reference sequence). In DNA form, the CDR3 reads TGTGCCAGTAGTATAGGCCCGACCGGGACAGCCCTCGAGCAGTACTTC. Translated, it gives CASSIGPTGTALEQYF.

This clone was seen more than once but under ten times. The V call is TRBV2, the J call TRBJ2-3, with no clear D. Trimming removed 0 bases at V and 4 bases at J, with 8 bases between. In germline, CDR1 is SNHLY, CDR2 FYNNEI. The CDR3 contains 14 residues. The CDR3 loop is CASSEARPPDTQYF. CDR3 in DNA: TGTGCCAGCAGTGAAGCCCGTCCCCCAGATACGCAGTATTTT. Full variable domain (rest looked up from reference TRBV2 and TRBJ2-3): EPEVTQTPSHQVTQMGQEVILRCVPISNHLYFYWYRQILGQKVEFLVSFYNNEISEKSEIFDDQFSVERPDGSNFTLKIRSTKLEDSAMYFCASSEARPPDTQYFGPGTRLTVL.

The rearrangement joins TRBV12-2 to TRBJ2-1; the tabulated D call, TRBD2, remains unverified against the DNA. TRBV12-2 is designated a pseudogene. The CDR3 extends over 19 amino acids. This chain's CDR3 is CASRLGSGRYQSSYNEQFF. The CDR3 region has the DNA TGTGCAAGTCGCTTGGGTAGCGGGAGGTATCAGAGCTCCTACAATGAGCAGTTCTTC.

The gene calls are TRBV28 and TRBJ2-5; 7 positions match TRBD1. Trimming took 6 bases from V and 5 from J; bases not matched to a gene: 15. Germline V gives CDR1 MDHEN, CDR2 SYDVKM. This CDR3 spans 16 amino acids. The CDR3 reads CASSHDRVGGDETQYF. The CDR3 DNA is TGTGCCAGCAGCCACGACAGGGTAGGGGGTGACGAGACCCAGTACTTC.

The chain carries TRBV7-9 and TRBJ1-3, with D possibly being TRBD1 (5 bases). Germline-derived CDR1 and CDR2 are SEHNR and FQNEAQ (reference sequence). Between the trimmed V and J ends, which lost 7 bases and 3 bases, there was a span of 16 bases. This CDR3 region has 15 residues. The CDR3 DNA sequence: TGTGCCAGCACCCCGGGTAGGCAGGGTGGAAACACCATATATTTT. Protein sequence: CASTPGRQGGNTIYF.

This clone was detected only a few times. The chain is built from TRBV7-6 and TRBJ2-5; 9 bases map to TRBD1. Germline CDR1 and CDR2: SGHVS and FNYEAQ. V shed 5 bases, J shed 6 bases, and the junction held 10 bases outside the gene matches. CDR3 length equals 15 residues. The CDR3 loop reads CASSTPDRGRKTQYF. The DNA for the CDR3 is TGTGCCAGCAGCACCCCGGACAGGGGCCGAAAGACCCAGTACTTC.